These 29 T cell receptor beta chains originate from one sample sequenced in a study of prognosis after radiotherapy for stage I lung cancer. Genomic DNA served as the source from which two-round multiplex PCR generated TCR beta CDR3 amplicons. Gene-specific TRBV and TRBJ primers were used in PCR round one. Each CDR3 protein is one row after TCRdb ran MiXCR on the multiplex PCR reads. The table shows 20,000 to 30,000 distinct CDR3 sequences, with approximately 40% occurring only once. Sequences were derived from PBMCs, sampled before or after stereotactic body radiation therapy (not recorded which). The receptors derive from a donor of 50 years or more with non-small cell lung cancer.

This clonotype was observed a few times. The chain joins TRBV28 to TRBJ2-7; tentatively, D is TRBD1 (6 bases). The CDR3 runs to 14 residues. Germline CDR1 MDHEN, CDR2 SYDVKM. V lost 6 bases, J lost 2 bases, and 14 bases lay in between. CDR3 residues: CASRQAGDTYEQYF. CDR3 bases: TGTGCCAGCAGACAGGCCGGGGACACCTACGAGCAGTACTTC.

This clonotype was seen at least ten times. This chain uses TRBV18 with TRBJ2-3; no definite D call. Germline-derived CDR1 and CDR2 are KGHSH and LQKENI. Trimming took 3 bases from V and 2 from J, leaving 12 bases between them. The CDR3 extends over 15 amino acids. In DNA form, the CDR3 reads TGTGCCAGCTCACCGGTACAGATCACCACAGATACGCAGTATTTT. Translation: CASSPVQITTDTQYF.

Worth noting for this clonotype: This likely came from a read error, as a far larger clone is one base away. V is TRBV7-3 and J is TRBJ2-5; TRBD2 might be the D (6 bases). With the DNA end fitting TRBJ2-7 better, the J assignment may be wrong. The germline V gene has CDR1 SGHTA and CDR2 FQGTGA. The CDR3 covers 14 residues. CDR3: CASSLVGSSYEQYF. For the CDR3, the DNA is TGTGCCAGCAGCTTAGTCGGGAGCTCCTACGAGCAGTACTTC.

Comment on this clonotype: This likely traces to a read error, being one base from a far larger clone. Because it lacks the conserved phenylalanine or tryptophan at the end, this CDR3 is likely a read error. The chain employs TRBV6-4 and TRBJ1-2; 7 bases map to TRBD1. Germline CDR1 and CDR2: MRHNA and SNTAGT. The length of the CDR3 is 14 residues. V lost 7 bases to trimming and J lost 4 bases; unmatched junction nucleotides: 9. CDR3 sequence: CASNPRQGAYGYTL. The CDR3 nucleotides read TGTGCCAGCAACCCTCGACAGGGAGCCTATGGCTACACCTTG.

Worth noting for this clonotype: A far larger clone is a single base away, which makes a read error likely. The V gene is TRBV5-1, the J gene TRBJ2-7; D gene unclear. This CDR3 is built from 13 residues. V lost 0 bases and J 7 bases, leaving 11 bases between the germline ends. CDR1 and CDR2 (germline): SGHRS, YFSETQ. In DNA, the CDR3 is TGCGCCAGCAGCTTGGCCTTTAGCAATGAGCAGTACTTC. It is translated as CASSLAFSNEQYF. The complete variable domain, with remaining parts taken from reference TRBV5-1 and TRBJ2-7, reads KAGVTQTPRYLIKTRGQQVTLSCSPISGHRSVSWYQQTPGQGLQFLFEYFSETQRNKGNFPGRFSGRQFSNSRSEMNVSTLELGDSALYLCASSLAFSNEQYFGPGTRLTVT.

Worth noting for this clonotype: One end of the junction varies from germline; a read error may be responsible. CDR3 DNA: TGCAGTGCTAGAGATCGTCAGGGACAGCTGCTTTTT. Residues: CSARDRQGQLLF. This chain connects TRBV20-1 to TRBJ2-2, with TRBD1 identical over 7 bases. The CDR3 loop spans 12 amino acids. The germline V gene has CDR1 DFQATT and CDR2 SNEGSKA (reference sequence).

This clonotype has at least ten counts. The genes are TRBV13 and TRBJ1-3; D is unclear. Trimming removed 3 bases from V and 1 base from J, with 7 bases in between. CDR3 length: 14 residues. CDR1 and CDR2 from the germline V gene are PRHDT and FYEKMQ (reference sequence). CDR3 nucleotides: TGTGCCAGCAGCTTTCGTTTTTCTGGAAACACCATATATTTT. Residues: CASSFRFSGNTIYF.

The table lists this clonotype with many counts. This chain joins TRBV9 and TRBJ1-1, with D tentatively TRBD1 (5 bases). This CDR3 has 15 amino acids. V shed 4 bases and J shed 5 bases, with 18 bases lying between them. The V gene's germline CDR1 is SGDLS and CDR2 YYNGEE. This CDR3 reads CASSNQGGERTEAFF. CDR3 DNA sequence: TGTGCCAGCAGCAACCAGGGAGGTGAACGGACTGAAGCTTTCTTT.

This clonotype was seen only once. The CDR3 spells CASSIGVVHPYGYTF. DNA of the CDR3: TGTGCCAGTAGTATTGGCGTCGTACATCCCTATGGCTACACCTTC. V gene TRBV19 combines with J gene TRBJ1-2; D call uncertain. The CDR3 has 15 amino acids. The V gene's germline CDR1 is LNHDA and CDR2 SQIVND (reference sequence). Trimming left V 3 bases short and J 4 bases short, with 15 bases between.

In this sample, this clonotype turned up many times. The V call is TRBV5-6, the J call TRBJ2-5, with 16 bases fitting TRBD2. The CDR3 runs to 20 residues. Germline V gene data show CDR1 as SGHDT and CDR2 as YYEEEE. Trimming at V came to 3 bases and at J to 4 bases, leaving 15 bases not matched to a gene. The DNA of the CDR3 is TGTGCCAGCAGCTATACCTCGGGACTAGCGGGAGGGCCCGGGAGAGAGACCCAGTACTTC. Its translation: CASSYTSGLAGGPGRETQYF. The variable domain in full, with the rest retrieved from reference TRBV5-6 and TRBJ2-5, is DAGVTQSPTHLIKTRGQQVTLRCSPKSGHDTVSWYQQALGQGPQFIFQYYEEEERQRGNFPDRFSGHQFPNYSSELNVNALLLGDSALYLCASSYTSGLAGGPGRETQYFGPGTRLLVL.

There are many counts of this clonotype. For the CDR3, the DNA is TGTGCCAGCAGCCCAGGGCTTTCCTATGGCTACACCTTC. It is translated as CASSPGLSYGYTF. The J gene is TRBJ1-2, the V gene TRBV5-6, with D tentatively TRBD1 (5 bases). The CDR3 length is 13 residues. Between the trimmed V and J ends, which lost 4 bases and 4 bases, there was a span of 11 bases. Germline CDR1 and CDR2: SGHDT and YYEEEE.

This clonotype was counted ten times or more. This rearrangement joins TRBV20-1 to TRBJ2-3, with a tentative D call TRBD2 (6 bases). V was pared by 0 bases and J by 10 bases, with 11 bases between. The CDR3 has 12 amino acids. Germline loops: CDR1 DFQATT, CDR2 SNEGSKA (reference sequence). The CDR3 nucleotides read TGCAGTGCTAGAGAGGGAACGGGAGCGCAGTATTTT. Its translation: CSAREGTGAQYF.

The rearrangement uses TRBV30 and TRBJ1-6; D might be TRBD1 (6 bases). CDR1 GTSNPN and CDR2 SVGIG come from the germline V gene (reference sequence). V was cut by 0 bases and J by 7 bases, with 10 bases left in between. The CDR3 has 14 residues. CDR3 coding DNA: TGTGCCTGGAGTGTGGGGGGGCGAAATTCACCCCTCCACTTT. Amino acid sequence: CAWSVGGRNSPLHF.

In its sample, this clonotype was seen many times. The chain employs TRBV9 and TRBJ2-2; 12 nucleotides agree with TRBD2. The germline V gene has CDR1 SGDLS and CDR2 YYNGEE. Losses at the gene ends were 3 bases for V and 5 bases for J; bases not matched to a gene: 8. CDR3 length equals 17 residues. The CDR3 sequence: CASSETSGSFFTGELFF. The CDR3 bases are TGTGCCAGCAGCGAGACTAGCGGGAGTTTTTTTACCGGGGAGCTGTTTTTT. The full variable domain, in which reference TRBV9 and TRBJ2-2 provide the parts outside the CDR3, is DSGVTQTPKHLITATGQRVTLRCSPRSGDLSVYWYQQSLDQGLQFLIQYYNGEERAKGNILERFSAQQFPDLHSELNLSSLELGDSALYFCASSETSGSFFTGELFFGEGSRLTVL.

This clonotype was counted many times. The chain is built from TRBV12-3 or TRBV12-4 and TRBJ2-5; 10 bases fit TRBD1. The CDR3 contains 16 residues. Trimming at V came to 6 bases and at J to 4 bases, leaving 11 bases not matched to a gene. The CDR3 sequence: CASRRTGTGVRETQYF. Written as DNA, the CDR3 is TGTGCCAGCAGGCGGACCGGGACAGGGGTTCGAGAGACCCAGTACTTC.

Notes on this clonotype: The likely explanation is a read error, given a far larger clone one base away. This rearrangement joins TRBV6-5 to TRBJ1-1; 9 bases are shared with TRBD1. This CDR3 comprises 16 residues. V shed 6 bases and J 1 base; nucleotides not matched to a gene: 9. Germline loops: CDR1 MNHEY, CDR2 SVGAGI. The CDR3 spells CASRNTGDRANTEAFF. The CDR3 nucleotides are TGTGCCAGCAGGAATACCGGGGACAGGGCGAACACTGAAGCTTTCTTT.

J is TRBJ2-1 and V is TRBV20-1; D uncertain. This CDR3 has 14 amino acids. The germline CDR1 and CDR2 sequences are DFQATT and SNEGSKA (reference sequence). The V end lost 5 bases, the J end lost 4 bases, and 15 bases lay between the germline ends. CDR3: CSAPRVSGYNEQFF. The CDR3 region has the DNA TGCAGTGCTCCTCGGGTATCTGGGTACAATGAGCAGTTCTTC.

In nucleotides, the CDR3 is TGTGCCAGCAGCCAAGTGCCGGGACAGGGAGGTGAAGCTTTCTTT. Encoded protein: CASSQVPGQGGEAFF. The chain joins TRBV3-1 to TRBJ1-1, with 9 bases identical to TRBD1. The germline V gene encodes CDR1 LGHDT and CDR2 YNNKEL (reference sequence). V shed 1 base, J shed 7 bases, and the junction held 7 bases outside the gene matches. The CDR3 runs 15 residues.

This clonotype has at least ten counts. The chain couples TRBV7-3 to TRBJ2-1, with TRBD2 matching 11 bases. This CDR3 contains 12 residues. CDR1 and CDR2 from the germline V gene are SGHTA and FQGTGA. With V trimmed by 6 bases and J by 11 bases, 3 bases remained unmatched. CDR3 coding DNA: TGTGCCAGCAGAACGACTAGCGGGAAGCAGTTCTTC. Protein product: CASRTTSGKQFF.

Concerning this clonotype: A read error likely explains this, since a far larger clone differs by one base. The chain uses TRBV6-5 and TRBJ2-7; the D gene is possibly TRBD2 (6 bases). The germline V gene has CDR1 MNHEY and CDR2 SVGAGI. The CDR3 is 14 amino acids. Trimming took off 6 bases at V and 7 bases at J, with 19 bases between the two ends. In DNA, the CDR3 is TGTGCCAGCAGGTGGACTACCGGGATACATGAGCAGTACTTC. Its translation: CASRWTTGIHEQYF.

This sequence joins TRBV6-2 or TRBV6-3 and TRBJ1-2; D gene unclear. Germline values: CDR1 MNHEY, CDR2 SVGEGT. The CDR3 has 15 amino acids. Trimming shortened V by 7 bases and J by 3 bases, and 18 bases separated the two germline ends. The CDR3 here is CASIEAGSGDYGYTF. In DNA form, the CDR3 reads TGTGCCAGCATAGAGGCGGGCAGCGGGGACTATGGCTACACCTTC.

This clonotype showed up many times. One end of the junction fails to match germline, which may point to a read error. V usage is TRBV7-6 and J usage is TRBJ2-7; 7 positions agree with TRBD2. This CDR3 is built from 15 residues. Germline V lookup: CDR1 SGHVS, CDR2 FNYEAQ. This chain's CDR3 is CVSSLSAGVMYEQYF. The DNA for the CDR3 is TGTGTCAGCAGCTTAAGTGCGGGAGTGATGTACGAGCAGTACTTC.

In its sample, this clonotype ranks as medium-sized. The CDR3 reads CATSRLLDEQFF. CDR3 nucleotide sequence: TGTGCCACCTCCCGGCTCCTAGATGAGCAGTTCTTC. The V gene is TRBV12-3 or TRBV12-4, the J gene TRBJ2-1; D not resolved. The CDR3 is 12 amino acids. V lost 10 bases and J 8 bases, leaving 15 bases between the germline ends.

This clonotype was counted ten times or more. The CDR3, as DNA: TGTGCCAGCAGCTTAGGAGGGGGCGCGAACTATGGCTACACCTTC. Translated, it gives CASSLGGGANYGYTF. The V call is TRBV7-9, the J call TRBJ1-2; 7 bases align to TRBD1. CDR1 and CDR2 from the germline V gene are SEHNR and FQNEAQ (reference sequence). Trimming at V came to 1 base and at J to 2 bases, leaving 4 bases not matched to a gene. The CDR3 totals 15 residues.

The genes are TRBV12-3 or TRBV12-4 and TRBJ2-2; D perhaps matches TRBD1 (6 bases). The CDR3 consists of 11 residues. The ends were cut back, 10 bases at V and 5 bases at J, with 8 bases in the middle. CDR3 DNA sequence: TGTGCCATAAGGGGGACCGGGGAGCTGTTTTTT. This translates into CAIRGTGELFF.

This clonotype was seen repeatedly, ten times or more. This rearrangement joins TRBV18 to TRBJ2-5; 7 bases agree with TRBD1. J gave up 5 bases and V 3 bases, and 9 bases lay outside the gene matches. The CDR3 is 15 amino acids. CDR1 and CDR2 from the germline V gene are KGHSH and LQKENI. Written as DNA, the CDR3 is TGTGCCAGCTCACCTGACCCGGGACAGATGGAGACCCAGTACTTC. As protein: CASSPDPGQMETQYF.

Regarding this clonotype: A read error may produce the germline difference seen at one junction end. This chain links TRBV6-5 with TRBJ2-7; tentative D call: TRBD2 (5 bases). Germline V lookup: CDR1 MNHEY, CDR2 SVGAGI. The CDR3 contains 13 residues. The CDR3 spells CASIYSDSYEHYF. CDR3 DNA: TGTGCCAGCATTTACTCGGACTCCTACGAGCATTACTTC.

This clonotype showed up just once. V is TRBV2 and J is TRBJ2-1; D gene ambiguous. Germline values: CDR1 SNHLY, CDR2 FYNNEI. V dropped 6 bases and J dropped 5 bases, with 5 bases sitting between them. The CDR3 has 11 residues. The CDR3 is CASRGNNEQFF. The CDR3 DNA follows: TGTGCCAGCAGGGGTAACAATGAGCAGTTCTTC.

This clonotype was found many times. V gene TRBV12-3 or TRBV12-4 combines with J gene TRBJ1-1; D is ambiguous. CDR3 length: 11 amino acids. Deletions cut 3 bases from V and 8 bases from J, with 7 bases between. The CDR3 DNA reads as TGTGCCAGCAGTTTGGGTCTAGAAGCTTTCTTT. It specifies CASSLGLEAFF.